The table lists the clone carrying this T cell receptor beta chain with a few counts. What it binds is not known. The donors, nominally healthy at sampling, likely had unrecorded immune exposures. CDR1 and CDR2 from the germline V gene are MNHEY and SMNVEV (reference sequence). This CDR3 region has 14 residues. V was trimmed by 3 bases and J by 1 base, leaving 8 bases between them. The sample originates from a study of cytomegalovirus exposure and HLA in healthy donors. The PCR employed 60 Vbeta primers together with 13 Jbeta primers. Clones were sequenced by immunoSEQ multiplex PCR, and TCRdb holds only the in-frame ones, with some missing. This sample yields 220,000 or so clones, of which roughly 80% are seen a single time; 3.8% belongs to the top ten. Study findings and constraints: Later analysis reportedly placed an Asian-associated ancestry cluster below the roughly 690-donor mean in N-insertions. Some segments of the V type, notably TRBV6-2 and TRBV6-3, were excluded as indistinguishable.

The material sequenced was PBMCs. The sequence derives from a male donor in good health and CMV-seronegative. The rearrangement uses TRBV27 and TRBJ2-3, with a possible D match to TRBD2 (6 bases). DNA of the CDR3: TGTGCCAGCAGTTTGGCTAGCGGCACAGATACGCAGTATTTT. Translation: CASSLASGTDTQYF.